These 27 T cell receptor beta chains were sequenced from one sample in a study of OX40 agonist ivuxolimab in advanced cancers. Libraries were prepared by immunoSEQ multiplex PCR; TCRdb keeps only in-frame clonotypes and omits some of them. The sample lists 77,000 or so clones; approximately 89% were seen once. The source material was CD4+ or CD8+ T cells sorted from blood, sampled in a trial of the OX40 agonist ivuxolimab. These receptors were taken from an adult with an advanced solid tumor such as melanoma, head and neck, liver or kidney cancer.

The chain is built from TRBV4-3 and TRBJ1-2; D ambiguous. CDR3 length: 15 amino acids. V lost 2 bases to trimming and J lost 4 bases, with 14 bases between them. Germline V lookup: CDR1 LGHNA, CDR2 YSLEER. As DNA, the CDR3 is TGCGCCAGCAGCCAATCCCGAGTTGCGTCCTATGGCTACACCTTC. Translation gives CASSQSRVASYGYTF.

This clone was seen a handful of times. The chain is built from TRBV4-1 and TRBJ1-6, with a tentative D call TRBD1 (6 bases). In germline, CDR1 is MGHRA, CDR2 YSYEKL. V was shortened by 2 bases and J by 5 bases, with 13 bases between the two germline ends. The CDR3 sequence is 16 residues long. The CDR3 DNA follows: TGCGCCAGCAGCCAATTCCGGGACACAAATAATTCACCCCTCCACTTT. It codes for CASSQFRDTNNSPLHF.

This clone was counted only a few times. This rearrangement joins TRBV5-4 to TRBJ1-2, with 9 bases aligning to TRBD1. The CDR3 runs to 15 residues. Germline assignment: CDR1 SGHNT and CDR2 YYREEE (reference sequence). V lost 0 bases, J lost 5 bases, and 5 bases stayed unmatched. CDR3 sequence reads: CASSLVGQGWYGYTF. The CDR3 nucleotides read TGTGCCAGCAGCTTGGTAGGACAGGGGTGGTATGGCTACACCTTC.

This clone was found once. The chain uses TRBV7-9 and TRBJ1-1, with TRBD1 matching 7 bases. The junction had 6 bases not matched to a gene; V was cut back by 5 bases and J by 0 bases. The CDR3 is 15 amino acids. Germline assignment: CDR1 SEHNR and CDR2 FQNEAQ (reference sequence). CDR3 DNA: TGTGCCAGCAGCACTCTGGGACAGTTGAACACTGAAGCTTTCTTT. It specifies CASSTLGQLNTEAFF. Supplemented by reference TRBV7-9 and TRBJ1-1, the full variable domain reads DTGVSQNPRHKITKRGQNVTFRCDPISEHNRLYWYRQTLGQGPEFLTYFQNEAQLEKSRLLSDRFSAERPKGSFSTLEIQRTEQGDSAMYLCASSTLGQLNTEAFFGQGTRLTVV.

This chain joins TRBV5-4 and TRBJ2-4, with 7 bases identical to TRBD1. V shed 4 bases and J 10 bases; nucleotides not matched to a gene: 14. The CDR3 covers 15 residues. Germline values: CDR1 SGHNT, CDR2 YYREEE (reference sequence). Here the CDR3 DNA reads TGTGCCAGCAGCCGCGGACAGGCGAGCGACGAAATTCAGTACTTC. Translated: CASSRGQASDEIQYF.

The CDR3 loop is CASRGQGNTEAFF. CDR3 DNA: TGTGCCAGCAGGGGGCAGGGTAACACTGAAGCTTTCTTT. This sequence joins TRBV28 and TRBJ1-1; D may be TRBD1 (5 bases). Germline-derived CDR1 and CDR2 are MDHEN and SYDVKM. The CDR3 consists of 13 residues. V dropped 6 bases and J dropped 2 bases, with 10 bases sitting between them.

The DNA for the CDR3 is TGTGCCAGCAGCCCAGGGACTAGCAGAGGGGATGAGCAGTTCTTC. Translating it yields CASSPGTSRGDEQFF. The chain combines TRBV7-6 with TRBJ2-1, with TRBD2 matching over 9 bases. Trimming took 5 bases from V and 8 from J; bases not matched to a gene: 10. The CDR3 has 15 residues. Germline CDR1 is SGHVS and CDR2 is FNYEAQ.

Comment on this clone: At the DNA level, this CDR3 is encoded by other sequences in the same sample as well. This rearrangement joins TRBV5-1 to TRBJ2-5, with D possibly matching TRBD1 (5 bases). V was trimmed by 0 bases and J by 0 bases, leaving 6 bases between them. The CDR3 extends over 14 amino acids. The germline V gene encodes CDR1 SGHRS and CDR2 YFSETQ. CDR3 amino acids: CASSLAGNQETQYF. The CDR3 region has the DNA TGCGCCAGCAGCTTGGCAGGGAACCAAGAGACCCAGTACTTC.

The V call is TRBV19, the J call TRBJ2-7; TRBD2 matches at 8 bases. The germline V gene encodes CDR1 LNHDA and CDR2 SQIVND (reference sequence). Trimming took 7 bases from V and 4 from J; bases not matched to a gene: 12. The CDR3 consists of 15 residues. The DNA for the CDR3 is TGTGCCAGTACCACCCTACCTACTAGCGGATACGAGCAGTACTTC. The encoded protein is CASTTLPTSGYEQYF.

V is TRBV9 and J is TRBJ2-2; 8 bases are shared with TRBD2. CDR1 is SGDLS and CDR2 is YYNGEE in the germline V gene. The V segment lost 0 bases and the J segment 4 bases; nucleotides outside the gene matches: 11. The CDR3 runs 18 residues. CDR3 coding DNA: TGTGCCAGCAGCGTAGATCTGGGAGGAGCGGGGGCCACCGGGGAGCTGTTTTTT. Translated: CASSVDLGGAGATGELFF.

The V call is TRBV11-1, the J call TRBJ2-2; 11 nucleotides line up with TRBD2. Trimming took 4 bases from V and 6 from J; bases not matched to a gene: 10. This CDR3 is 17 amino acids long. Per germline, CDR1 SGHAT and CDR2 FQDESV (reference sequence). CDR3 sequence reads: CASSSALAGVGAGELFF. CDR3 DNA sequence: TGTGCCAGCAGCTCCGCACTAGCGGGAGTGGGGGCCGGGGAGCTGTTTTTT.

CDR3 sequence: CAWSAGGGILTF. CDR3 nucleotide sequence: TGTGCCTGGAGTGCAGGGGGCGGTATTCTCACCTTC. V and J are TRBV30 and TRBJ1-2, with 8 bases matching TRBD1. Germline-derived CDR1 and CDR2 are GTSNPN and SVGIG (reference sequence). The V gene end was trimmed by 1 base and the J gene end by 13 bases; junction bases not matched to a gene: 8. The length of the CDR3 is 12 residues.

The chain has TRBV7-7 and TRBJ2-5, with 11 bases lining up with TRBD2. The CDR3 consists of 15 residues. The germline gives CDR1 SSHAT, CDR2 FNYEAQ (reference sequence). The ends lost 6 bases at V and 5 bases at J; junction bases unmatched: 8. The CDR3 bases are TGTGCCAGCAGTTCTAGCGGGGGGACGGGGGAGACCCAGTACTTC. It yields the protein CASSSSGGTGETQYF.

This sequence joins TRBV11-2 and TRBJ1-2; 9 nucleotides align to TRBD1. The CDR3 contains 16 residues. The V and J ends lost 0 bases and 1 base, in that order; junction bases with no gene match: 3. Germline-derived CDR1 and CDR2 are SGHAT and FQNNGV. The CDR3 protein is CASSLETGQGNYGYTF. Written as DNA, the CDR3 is TGTGCCAGCAGCTTAGAAACGGGACAGGGTAACTATGGCTACACCTTC.

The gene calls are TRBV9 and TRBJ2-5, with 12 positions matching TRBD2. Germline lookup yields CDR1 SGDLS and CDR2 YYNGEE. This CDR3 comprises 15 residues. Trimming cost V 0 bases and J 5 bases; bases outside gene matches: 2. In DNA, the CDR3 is TGTGCCAGCAGCGTAGGACTAGCGGGAGAGGAGACCCAGTACTTC. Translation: CASSVGLAGEETQYF. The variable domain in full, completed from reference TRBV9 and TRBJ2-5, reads DSGVTQTPKHLITATGQRVTLRCSPRSGDLSVYWYQQSLDQGLQFLIQYYNGEERAKGNILERFSAQQFPDLHSELNLSSLELGDSALYFCASSVGLAGEETQYFGPGTRLLVL.

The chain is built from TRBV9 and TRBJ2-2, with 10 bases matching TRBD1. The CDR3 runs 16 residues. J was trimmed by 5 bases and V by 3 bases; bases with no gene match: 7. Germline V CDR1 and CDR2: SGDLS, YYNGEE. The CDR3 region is CASSATTGGGTGELFF. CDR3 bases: TGTGCCAGCAGCGCAACGACAGGGGGCGGAACCGGGGAGCTGTTTTTT.

The CDR3 bases are TGTGCCAGCAGTACACAGGGATCTAATGAAAAACTGTTTTTT. It specifies CASSTQGSNEKLFF. The J gene is TRBJ1-4, the V gene TRBV27; perhaps TRBD1 as D (6 bases). V lost 5 bases, J lost 3 bases, and 10 bases lay in between. Germline lookup yields CDR1 MNHEY and CDR2 SMNVEV (reference sequence). CDR3 length: 14 residues.

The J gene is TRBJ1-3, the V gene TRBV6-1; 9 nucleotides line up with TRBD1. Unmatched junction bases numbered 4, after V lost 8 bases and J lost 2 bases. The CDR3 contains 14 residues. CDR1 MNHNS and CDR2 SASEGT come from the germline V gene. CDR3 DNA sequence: TGTGCCAGCCAAACAGGGGGCGCTGGAAACACCATATATTTT. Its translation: CASQTGGAGNTIYF.

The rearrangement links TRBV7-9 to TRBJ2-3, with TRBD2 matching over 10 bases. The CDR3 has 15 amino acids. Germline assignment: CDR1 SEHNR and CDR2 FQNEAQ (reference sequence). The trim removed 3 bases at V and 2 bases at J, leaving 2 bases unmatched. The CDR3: CASSFSGGHTDTQYF. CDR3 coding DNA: TGTGCCAGCAGCTTTAGCGGGGGGCACACAGATACGCAGTATTTT. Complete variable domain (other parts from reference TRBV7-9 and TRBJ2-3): DTGVSQNPRHKITKRGQNVTFRCDPISEHNRLYWYRQTLGQGPEFLTYFQNEAQLEKSRLLSDRFSAERPKGSFSTLEIQRTEQGDSAMYLCASSFSGGHTDTQYFGPGTRLTVL.

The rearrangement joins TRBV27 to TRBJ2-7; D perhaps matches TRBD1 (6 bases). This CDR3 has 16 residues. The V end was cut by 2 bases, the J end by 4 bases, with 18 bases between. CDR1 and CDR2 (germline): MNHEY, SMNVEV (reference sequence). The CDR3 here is CASSLATRGSRYEQYF. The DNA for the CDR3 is TGTGCCAGCAGTTTAGCGACCAGGGGATCGCGATACGAGCAGTACTTC.

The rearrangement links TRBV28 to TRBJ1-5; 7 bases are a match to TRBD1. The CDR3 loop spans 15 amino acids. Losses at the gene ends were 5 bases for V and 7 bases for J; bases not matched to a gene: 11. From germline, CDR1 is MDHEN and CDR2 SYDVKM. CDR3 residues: CASSPGTRGDQPQHF. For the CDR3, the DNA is TGTGCCAGCAGTCCCGGAACCAGGGGGGACCAGCCCCAGCATTTT. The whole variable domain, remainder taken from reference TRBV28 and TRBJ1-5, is DVKVTQSSRYLVKRTGEKVFLECVQDMDHENMFWYRQDPGLGLRLIYFSYDVKMKEKGDIPEGYSVSREKKERFSLILESASTNQTSMYLCASSPGTRGDQPQHFGDGTRLSIL.

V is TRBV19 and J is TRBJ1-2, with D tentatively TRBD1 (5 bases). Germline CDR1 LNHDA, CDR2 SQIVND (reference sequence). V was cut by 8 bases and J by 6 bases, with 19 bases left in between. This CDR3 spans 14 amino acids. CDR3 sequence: CASFREGRMDGYTF. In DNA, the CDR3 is TGTGCCAGTTTCAGGGAGGGGAGAATGGATGGCTACACCTTC.

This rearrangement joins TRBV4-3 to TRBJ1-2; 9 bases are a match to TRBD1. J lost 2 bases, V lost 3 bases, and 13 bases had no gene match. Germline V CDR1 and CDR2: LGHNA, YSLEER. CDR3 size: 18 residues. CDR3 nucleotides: TGCGCCAGCAGCCACCCAATGGCGTCCGGGACAGGGAACTATGGCTACACCTTC. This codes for CASSHPMASGTGNYGYTF.

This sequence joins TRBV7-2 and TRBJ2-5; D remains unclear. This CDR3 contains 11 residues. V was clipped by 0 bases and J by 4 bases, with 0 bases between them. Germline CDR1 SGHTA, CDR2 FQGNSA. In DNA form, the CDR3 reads TGTGCCAGCAGCTTAGCAGAGACCCAGTACTTC. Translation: CASSLAETQYF.

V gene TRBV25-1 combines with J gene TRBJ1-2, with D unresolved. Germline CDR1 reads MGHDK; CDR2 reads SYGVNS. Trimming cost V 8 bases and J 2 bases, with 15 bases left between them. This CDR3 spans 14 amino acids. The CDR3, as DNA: TGTGCCAGCCGGCCCCGGGTGGCCAACTATGGCTACACCTTC. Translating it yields CASRPRVANYGYTF.

The CDR3 nucleotides read TGCGCCAGCAGCTCCACGGGGTTGAACACTGAAGCTTTCTTT. It is translated as CASSSTGLNTEAFF. The chain couples TRBV5-1 to TRBJ1-1; no clear D. The CDR3 consists of 14 residues. Germline loops: CDR1 SGHRS, CDR2 YFSETQ. V lost 3 bases and J 0 bases, leaving 9 bases between the germline ends. The full variable domain, its missing parts supplied by reference TRBV5-1 and TRBJ1-1, is KAGVTQTPRYLIKTRGQQVTLSCSPISGHRSVSWYQQTPGQGLQFLFEYFSETQRNKGNFPGRFSGRQFSNSRSEMNVSTLELGDSALYLCASSSTGLNTEAFFGQGTRLTVV.

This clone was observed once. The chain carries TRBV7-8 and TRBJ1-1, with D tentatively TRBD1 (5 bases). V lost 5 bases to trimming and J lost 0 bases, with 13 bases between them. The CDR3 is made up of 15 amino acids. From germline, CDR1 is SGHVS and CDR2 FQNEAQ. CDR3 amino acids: CASSPGTYLNTEAFF. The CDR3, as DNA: TGTGCCAGCAGCCCAGGGACCTACTTGAACACTGAAGCTTTCTTT.